This T cell receptor (beta chain) was retrieved from a study of T cell responses to AZD1222 COVID-19 vaccine. Study context: Second-dose schedules of about 4 or about 12 weeks were combined.

This clone is a singleton in its sample. Its antigen remains unidentified. General observations from the study: Among the donors, most were white British and more were female, and clonal diversity was possibly underestimated. An increase in Spike-specific TCR breadth and depth was observed after two AZD1222 doses. Unmutated regions of variants are reportedly targeted by nearly half of spike-specific TCRs.

The method was immunoSEQ multiplex PCR; TCRdb's version includes in-frame clones alone and lacks a portion of them. The table lists around 150,000 clones, approximately 84% of them singletons. The CDR3 consists of 15 residues. Trimming cost V 4 bases and J 0 bases, with 11 bases left between them. Per germline, CDR1 SNHLY and CDR2 FYNNEI. This TCR came from an adult in good health. The source was peripheral blood, collected on day 0 of AZD1222 vaccination. The rearrangement joins TRBV2 to TRBJ2-3; unclear D gene. The CDR3 protein is CASSGPKSSTDTQYF. The CDR3 nucleotides read TGTGCCAGCAGTGGCCCAAAATCTAGCACAGATACGCAGTATTTT.